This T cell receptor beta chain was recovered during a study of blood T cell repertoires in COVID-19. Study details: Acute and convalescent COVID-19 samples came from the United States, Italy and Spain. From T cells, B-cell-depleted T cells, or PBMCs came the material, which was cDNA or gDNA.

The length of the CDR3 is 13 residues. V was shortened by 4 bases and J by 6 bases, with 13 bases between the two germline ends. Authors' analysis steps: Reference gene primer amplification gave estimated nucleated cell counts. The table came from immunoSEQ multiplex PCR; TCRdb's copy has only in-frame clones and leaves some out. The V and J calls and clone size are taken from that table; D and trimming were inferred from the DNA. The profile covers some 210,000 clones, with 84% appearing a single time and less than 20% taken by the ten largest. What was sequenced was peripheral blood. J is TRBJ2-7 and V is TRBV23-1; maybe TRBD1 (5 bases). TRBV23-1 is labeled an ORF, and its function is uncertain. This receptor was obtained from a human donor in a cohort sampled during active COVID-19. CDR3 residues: CASSPQGRVEQYV. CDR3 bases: TGCGCCAGCAGTCCCCAGGGAAGGGTCGAGCAGTACGTC.